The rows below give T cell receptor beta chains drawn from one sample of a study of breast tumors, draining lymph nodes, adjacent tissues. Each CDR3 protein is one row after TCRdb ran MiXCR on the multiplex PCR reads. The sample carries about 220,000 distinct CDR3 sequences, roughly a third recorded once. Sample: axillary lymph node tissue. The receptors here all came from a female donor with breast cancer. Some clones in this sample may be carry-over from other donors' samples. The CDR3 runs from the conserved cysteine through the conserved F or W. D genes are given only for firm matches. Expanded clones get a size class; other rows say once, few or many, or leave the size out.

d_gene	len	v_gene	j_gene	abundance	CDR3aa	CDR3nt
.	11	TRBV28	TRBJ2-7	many	CASSDVYEQYF	TGTGCCAGCAGTGATGTATACGAGCAGTACTTC
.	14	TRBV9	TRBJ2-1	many	CASSVGGTYNEQFF	TGTGCCAGCAGCGTAGGGGGAACCTACAATGAGCAGTTCTTC
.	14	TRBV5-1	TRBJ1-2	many	CASSPQRDLGRYTF	TGCGCCAGCAGCCCCCAAAGGGACCTAGGGCGCTACACCTTC
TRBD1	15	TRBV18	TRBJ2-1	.	CASSTGTGGHNEQFF	TGTGCCAGCTCGACCGGGACAGGGGGCCACAATGAGCAGTTCTTC
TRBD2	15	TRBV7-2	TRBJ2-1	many	CASRLAGGYYNEQFF	TGTGCCAGCAGACTAGCGGGGGGGTATTACAATGAGCAGTTCTTC
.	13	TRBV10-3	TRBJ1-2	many	CAISDQGHYGYTF	TGTGCCATCAGTGACCAGGGGCACTATGGCTACACCTTC
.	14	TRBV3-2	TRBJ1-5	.	CASSLGPPIKPQHF	TGTGCCAGCAGCCTGGGCCCCCCTATCAAACCCCAGCATTTT
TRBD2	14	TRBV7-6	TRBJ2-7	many	CASSLGAGAYEQYF	TGTGCCAGCAGCCTAGGAGCGGGAGCGTACGAGCAGTACTTC
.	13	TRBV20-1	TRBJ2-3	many	CSFVRLSTDTQYF	TGCAGTTTTGTGAGGTTGAGCACAGATACGCAGTATTTT
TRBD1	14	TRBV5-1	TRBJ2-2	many	CASSGTGSTGELFF	TGCGCCAGCAGCGGGACAGGTAGCACCGGGGAGCTGTTTTTT
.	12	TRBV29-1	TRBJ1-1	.	CSGWSVNTEAFF	TGCAGCGGCTGGTCCGTGAACACTGAAGCTTTCTTT
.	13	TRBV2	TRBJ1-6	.	CARFGQGLSPLHF	TGTGCTAGATTCGGGCAGGGTTTATCACCCCTCCACTTT
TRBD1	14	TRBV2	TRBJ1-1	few	CASTQPGGWTEAFF	TGTGCCAGCACTCAACCAGGGGGCTGGACTGAAGCTTTCTTT
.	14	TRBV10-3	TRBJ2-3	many	CAIKRSASTDTQYF	TGTGCCATCAAACGGTCTGCTAGCACAGATACGCAGTATTTT
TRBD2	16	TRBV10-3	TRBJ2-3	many	CAIRTLSGGRADTQYF	TGTGCCATCAGAACCCTTAGCGGGGGGAGGGCAGATACGCAGTATTTT
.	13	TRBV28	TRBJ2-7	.	CASTGLSSYEQYF	TGTGCCAGCACGGGACTTAGCTCCTACGAGCAGTACTTC
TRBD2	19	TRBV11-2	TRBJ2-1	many	CASSSRGRHSGSTYNEQFF	TGTGCCAGCAGCTCTAGGGGCCGACATAGCGGGAGCACCTACAATGAGCAGTTCTTC
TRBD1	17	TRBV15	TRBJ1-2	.	CATSRAGDRGEGDGYTF	TGTGCCACCAGCAGAGCTGGGGACAGGGGGGAGGGCGATGGCTACACCTTC
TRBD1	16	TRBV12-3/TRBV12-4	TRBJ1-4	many	CASSQTTGRSNEKLFF	TGTGCCAGCAGTCAAACGACAGGGCGGTCTAATGAAAAACTGTTTTTT
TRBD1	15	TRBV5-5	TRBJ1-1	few	CASSRDRGTYTEAFF	TGTGCCAGCAGCCGGGACAGGGGGACGTACACTGAAGCTTTCTTT
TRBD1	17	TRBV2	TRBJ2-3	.	CASSEAGTASSTDTQYF	TGTGCCAGCAGTGAAGCGGGGACAGCCTCTAGCACAGATACGCAGTATTTT
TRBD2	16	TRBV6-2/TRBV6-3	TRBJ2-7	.	CASNEIRTSGSYEQYF	TGTGCCAGCAACGAAATAAGGACTAGCGGGAGTTACGAGCAGTACTTC
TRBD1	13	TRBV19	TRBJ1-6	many	CASQQGAQSPLHF	TGTGCCAGTCAACAGGGGGCTCAGTCACCCCTCCACTTT
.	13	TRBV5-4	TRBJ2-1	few	CASSLDYLGEQFF	TGTGCCAGCAGCTTGGACTACCTGGGTGAGCAGTTCTTC
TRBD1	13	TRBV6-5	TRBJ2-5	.	CASSPWTGETQYF	TGTGCCAGCAGCCCCTGGACAGGGGAGACCCAGTACTTC
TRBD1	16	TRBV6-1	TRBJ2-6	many	CASSVRQGSGANVLTF	TGTGCCAGCAGTGTGCGACAGGGTTCTGGGGCCAACGTCCTGACTTTC
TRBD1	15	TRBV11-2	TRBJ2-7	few	CASSQDRGFRPEQYF	TGTGCCAGCAGCCAAGACAGGGGATTCCGTCCCGAGCAGTACTTC
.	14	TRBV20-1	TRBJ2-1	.	CSAKGSLSYTEQFF	TGCAGTGCTAAAGGGAGCCTTTCCTACACTGAGCAGTTCTTC
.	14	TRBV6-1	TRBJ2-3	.	CASSEWQSTDTQYF	TGTGCCAGCAGTGAATGGCAGAGCACAGATACGCAGTATTTT
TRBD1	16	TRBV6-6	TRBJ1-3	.	CASSHRPTGSGNTIYF	TGTGCCAGCAGTCATCGCCCGACAGGGTCTGGAAACACCATATATTTT
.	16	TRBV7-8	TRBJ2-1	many	CASSLVRVGVHNEQFF	TGTGCCAGCAGCTTAGTACGGGTGGGAGTCCACAATGAGCAGTTCTTC
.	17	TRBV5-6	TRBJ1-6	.	CASSAGTSGGPTSPLHF	TGTGCCAGCAGCGCCGGGACTAGCGGGGGACCTACTTCACCCCTCCACTTT
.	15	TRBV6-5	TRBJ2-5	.	CAARGSGEGGETQYF	TGTGCCGCTAGGGGGTCTGGGGAGGGTGGAGAGACCCAGTACTTC
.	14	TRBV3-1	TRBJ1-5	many	CASSQGRLGGPQHF	TGTGCCAGCAGCCAAGGAAGGCTGGGGGGGCCCCAGCATTTT
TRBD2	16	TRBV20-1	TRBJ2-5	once	CSARVVNGRAEETQYF	TGCAGTGCTAGAGTAGTGAACGGGAGGGCGGAAGAGACCCAGTACTTC
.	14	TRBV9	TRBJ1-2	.	CASSARQVSYGYTF	TGTGCCAGCAGCGCAAGACAGGTTTCCTATGGCTACACCTTC
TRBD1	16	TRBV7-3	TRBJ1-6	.	CASAPVKGQTNSPLHF	TGTGCCAGCGCCCCCGTTAAGGGACAGACTAATTCACCCCTCCACTTT